Below, 2 T cell receptor beta chains from the same sample are listed, as sequenced in a study of cytomegalovirus exposure and HLA in healthy donors. The PCR used 60 Vbeta and 13 Jbeta primers. Assay used: immunoSEQ multiplex PCR; TCRdb lists only in-frame clones, some missing. The profile shows some 180,000 clones, roughly four fifths of them singletons. Sequencing used PBMCs. Receptors were obtained from a middle-aged man in good health and CMV-seropositive.

This clone was seen more than once but under ten times. The rearrangement joins TRBV6-6 to TRBJ1-1; unclear D gene. The CDR3 is made up of 14 amino acids. Germline CDR1 MNHNY, CDR2 SVGAGI (reference sequence). Trimming left V 0 bases short and J 1 base short, with 6 bases between. As DNA, the CDR3 is TGTGCCAGCAGTTACTCGGCGGCGAACACTGAAGCTTTCTTT. It specifies CASSYSAANTEAFF.

This chain links TRBV27 with TRBJ2-3, with D maybe TRBD2 (6 bases). V gave up 4 bases and J gave up 0 bases, with 11 bases separating them. CDR1 MNHEY and CDR2 SMNVEV come from the germline V gene (reference sequence). The CDR3 consists of 15 residues. CDR3 DNA: TGTGCCAGCAGTTCTCTAAGCGGGAGCACAGATACGCAGTATTTT. Protein: CASSSLSGSTDTQYF.